This passage covers 27 T cell receptor beta chains from one sample sequenced in a study of blood T cell repertoires in COVID-19. The assay was immunoSEQ multiplex PCR, and TCRdb's table has in-frame clones only and misses some. Of about 200,000 clones listed, around 84% are singletons. The sequenced material came from peripheral blood. Every receptor here comes from a woman aged 80 or over with acute or convalescent COVID-19.

CDR3 coding DNA: TGTGCCAGCAGCCGGCGGGGTCTAGGCCACTATGGCTACACCTTC. Protein sequence: CASSRRGLGHYGYTF. This rearrangement joins TRBV14 to TRBJ1-2; no definite D call. CDR1 is SGHDN, CDR2 FVKESK, per germline. The CDR3 totals 15 residues. V was shortened by 4 bases and J by 3 bases, with 15 bases between the two germline ends. The entire variable domain, with the rest obtained from reference TRBV14 and TRBJ1-2, is as follows: EAGVTQFPSHSVIEKGQTVTLRCDPISGHDNLYWYRRVMGKEIKFLLHFVKESKQDESGMPNNRFLAERTGGTYSTLKVQPAELEDSGVYFCASSRRGLGHYGYTFGSGTRLTVV.

The J gene is TRBJ1-2, the V gene TRBV30; D uncertain. V was pared by 5 bases and J by 6 bases, with 28 bases between. The CDR3 contains 17 residues. The germline gives CDR1 GTSNPN, CDR2 SVGIG (reference sequence). The CDR3 nucleotides read TGTGCCTGGTCTACTTACCCCACCGACTCGCCGTTGGATGGCTACACCTTC. Residues: CAWSTYPTDSPLDGYTF.

This chain joins TRBV29-1 and TRBJ1-3; no reliable D call. The V gene lost 3 bases and the J gene lost 8 bases, with 8 bases spanning the gap. The CDR3 has 11 residues. Germline assignment: CDR1 SQVTM and CDR2 ANQGSEA. CDR3 DNA: TGCAGCGTTGATGGCGGCGACACCATATATTTT. Translating it yields CSVDGGDTIYF.

V is TRBV19 and J is TRBJ1-1; D call uncertain. This CDR3 is 10 amino acids long. The germline CDR1 and CDR2 sequences are LNHDA and SQIVND (reference sequence). V lost 3 bases and J 12 bases, leaving 8 bases between the germline ends. In DNA, the CDR3 is TGTGCCAGTAGTATGGCGGGAACTTTCTTT. It is translated as CASSMAGTFF.

The V and J genes are TRBV20-1 and TRBJ1-1; 10 positions agree with TRBD1. There are 14 residues in the CDR3. Per germline, CDR1 DFQATT and CDR2 SNEGSKA (reference sequence). V shed 3 bases and J 7 bases; nucleotides not matched to a gene: 8. This CDR3 is CSASDRGRKIEAFF. Written as DNA, the CDR3 is TGCAGTGCTAGTGACAGGGGGCGTAAAATTGAAGCTTTCTTT.

The chain employs TRBV2 and TRBJ1-2; TRBD1 might be the D (5 bases). Trimming shortened V by 7 bases and J by 7 bases, and 19 bases separated the two germline ends. CDR1 is SNHLY and CDR2 is FYNNEI in the germline V gene. The CDR3 consists of 14 residues. The CDR3 loop is CASTEEGRVLGYTF. In DNA form, the CDR3 reads TGTGCCAGCACCGAGGAGGGCAGGGTCCTTGGCTACACCTTC.

The chain uses TRBV5-1 and TRBJ1-4; D not resolved. The length of the CDR3 is 15 residues. Germline CDR1 reads SGHRS; CDR2 reads YFSETQ. V gave up 1 base and J gave up 1 base, with 8 bases separating them. The CDR3 region is CASSLSPGTNEKLFF. The CDR3 DNA reads as TGCGCCAGCAGCTTGTCTCCGGGAACTAATGAAAAACTGTTTTTT.

The rearrangement links TRBV7-3 to TRBJ1-2, with TRBD1 matching over 9 bases. The CDR3 spans 14 residues. Germline V lookup: CDR1 SGHTA, CDR2 FQGTGA. Germline trimming cut 3 bases from V and 2 bases from J; bases unmatched to any gene: 1. Here the CDR3 DNA reads TGTGCCAGCAGCTTGGGACAGGGAAACTATGGCTACACCTTC. This gives the protein CASSLGQGNYGYTF.

This clone was observed a single time. The chain links TRBV19 to TRBJ2-5, with 13 bases matching TRBD2. Unmatched junction bases numbered 4, after V lost 3 bases and J lost 3 bases. This CDR3 is 16 amino acids long. Germline CDR1 LNHDA, CDR2 SQIVND (reference sequence). The CDR3 reads CASSIRTSGRKETQYF. For the CDR3, the DNA is TGTGCCAGTAGTATCAGGACTAGCGGGAGAAAAGAGACCCAGTACTTC. The full variable domain, rest sourced from reference TRBV19 and TRBJ2-5, is DGGITQSPKYLFRKEGQNVTLSCEQNLNHDAMYWYRQDPGQGLRLIYYSQIVNDFQKGDIAEGYSVSREKKESFPLTVTSAQKNPTAFYLCASSIRTSGRKETQYFGPGTRLLVL.

The rearrangement links TRBV3-1 (or the pseudogene TRBV3-2) to TRBJ1-2, with D possibly being TRBD1 (6 bases). Trimming stripped 1 base from V and 2 bases from J, with 11 bases between. Germline V gene data show CDR1 as LGHDT and CDR2 as YNNKEL (reference sequence). This CDR3 has 15 residues. The DNA for the CDR3 is TGTGCCAGCAGCCAAGTCCTGACAGGAAACTATGGCTACACCTTC. Encoded protein: CASSQVLTGNYGYTF.

V is TRBV27 and J is TRBJ2-7; D remains ambiguous. Between the trimmed V and J ends, which lost 6 bases and 0 bases, there was a span of 12 bases. The CDR3 covers 14 residues. Germline CDR1 MNHEY, CDR2 SMNVEV (reference sequence). The CDR3 sequence: CASSFAVSSYEQYF. The CDR3 bases are TGTGCCAGCAGCTTCGCGGTCAGCTCCTACGAGCAGTACTTC.

This chain links TRBV6-2 or TRBV6-3 with TRBJ1-6; unclear D gene. The ends were cut back, 2 bases at V and 8 bases at J, with 4 bases in the middle. The germline V gene encodes CDR1 MNHEY and CDR2 SVGEGT. The CDR3 length is 12 residues. The CDR3 sequence is CASSYRDSPLHF. DNA for the CDR3: TGTGCCAGCAGTTACCGCGATTCACCCCTCCACTTT.

The chain recombines TRBV30 with TRBJ2-7; 7 nucleotides agree with TRBD2. With V trimmed by 0 bases and J by 3 bases, 5 bases remained unmatched. The V gene's germline CDR1 is GTSNPN and CDR2 SVGIG (reference sequence). This CDR3 contains 14 residues. The CDR3 here is CAWSVPGLRYEQYF. CDR3 nucleotides: TGTGCCTGGAGTGTTCCGGGACTACGCTACGAGCAGTACTTC.

The chain uses TRBV6-2 or TRBV6-3 and TRBJ1-3, with D unclear. This CDR3 region has 16 residues. Between the trimmed V and J ends, which lost 3 bases and 2 bases, there was a span of 14 bases. Germline V gene sequence: CDR1 MNHEY, CDR2 SVGEGT. The CDR3 DNA sequence: TGTGCCAGCAGTTATGGAGGGCCAACAGCTGGAAACACCATATATTTT. As protein: CASSYGGPTAGNTIYF.

This clone was detected only a few times. The genes are TRBV2 and TRBJ2-5; tentative D call: TRBD2 (5 bases). Germline V CDR1 and CDR2: SNHLY, FYNNEI. The V and J ends lost 3 bases and 3 bases respectively, with 5 bases between them. The CDR3 extends over 12 amino acids. The CDR3 protein is CASSEREETQYF. The CDR3 nucleotides read TGTGCCAGCAGTGAGAGGGAAGAGACCCAGTACTTC. The full variable domain, with the rest looked up from reference TRBV2 and TRBJ2-5, is EPEVTQTPSHQVTQMGQEVILRCVPISNHLYFYWYRQILGQKVEFLVSFYNNEISEKSEIFDDQFSVERPDGSNFTLKIRSTKLEDSAMYFCASSEREETQYFGPGTRLLVL.

This chain links TRBV28 with TRBJ2-7, with 8 bases that match TRBD1. The CDR3 has 14 amino acids. Trimming removed 4 bases from V and 1 base from J; junction bases left unmatched: 3. In germline, CDR1 is MDHEN, CDR2 SYDVKM. CDR3: CASSSGTGSYEQYF. The CDR3 nucleotides are TGTGCCAGCAGTTCCGGGACAGGATCCTACGAGCAGTACTTC.

V and J are TRBV27 and TRBJ1-2; D may be TRBD1 (6 bases). Germline CDR1 MNHEY, CDR2 SMNVEV (reference sequence). V was pared by 2 bases and J by 4 bases, with 17 bases between. This CDR3 contains 16 residues. The CDR3 coding sequence is TGTGCCAGCAGTTTACAGGGGAAAGGGCTGAGCTATGGCTACACCTTC. This translates into CASSLQGKGLSYGYTF.

The chain couples TRBV9 to TRBJ1-5; TRBD1 matches at 9 bases. CDR1 and CDR2 from the germline V gene are SGDLS and YYNGEE. This CDR3 spans 16 amino acids. V lost 3 bases and J lost 6; bases outside the gene matches: 10. The CDR3 region is CASSEAPDRGSQPQHF. CDR3 coding DNA: TGTGCCAGCAGCGAGGCCCCCGACAGGGGGTCTCAGCCCCAGCATTTT.

Of note for this clone: A read error may account for a junction end that differs from germline. V is TRBV3-1 (or the pseudogene TRBV3-2) and J is TRBJ1-2; D is perhaps TRBD1 (5 bases). This CDR3 region has 12 residues. Germline V lookup: CDR1 LGHDT, CDR2 YNNKEL (reference sequence). CDR3 DNA sequence: TGTGCCAGCAGCCAAGACCGCAGGGTACCTTCCTTC. It translates to CASSQDRRVPSF.

This clone has only a few counts. This sequence joins TRBV7-9 and TRBJ2-3; D may be TRBD2 (6 bases). Looked up from germline, CDR1 is SEHNR and CDR2 is FQNEAQ (reference sequence). The CDR3 has 15 residues. V shed 4 bases and J shed 0 bases, with 11 bases lying between them. CDR3 nucleotides: TGTGCCAGCAGCTCTAGACTAGAGAGCACAGATACGCAGTATTTT. This sequence encodes CASSSRLESTDTQYF.

The chain is built from TRBV29-1 and TRBJ2-5; D not resolved. From germline, CDR1 is SQVTM and CDR2 ANQGSEA. The V end lost 7 bases, the J end lost 2 bases, and 8 bases lay between the germline ends. The length of the CDR3 is 11 residues. In DNA form, the CDR3 reads TGCAGCGGTCAGATACAAGAGACCCAGTACTTC. Amino acids: CSGQIQETQYF.

The CDR3 loop reads CASSPWTGGFTGELFF. DNA of the CDR3: TGTGCCAGCAGCCCATGGACAGGGGGCTTCACCGGGGAGCTGTTTTTT. The chain combines TRBV7-2 with TRBJ2-2, with 11 bases aligning to TRBD1. Germline V gene data show CDR1 as SGHTA and CDR2 as FQGNSA. The CDR3 sequence is 16 residues long. V lost 5 bases to trimming and J lost 4 bases; unmatched junction nucleotides: 6.

The chain is built from TRBV7-2 and TRBJ2-1, with D unclear. Germline CDR1 and CDR2: SGHTA and FQGNSA. Deletions cut 3 bases from V and 2 bases from J, with 8 bases between. The CDR3 has 14 residues. The CDR3 nucleotides read TGTGCCAGCAGCTTTGTGGAGACCTACAATGAGCAGTTCTTC. It specifies CASSFVETYNEQFF.

This chain links TRBV6-5 with TRBJ2-1; TRBD2 is a possible D gene (5 bases). CDR3 length equals 13 residues. Germline values: CDR1 MNHEY, CDR2 SVGAGI. The ends were cut back, 6 bases at V and 4 bases at J, with 10 bases in the middle. CDR3 nucleotides: TGTGCCAGCAGAAACGGAGGTTACAATGAGCAGTTCTTC. Translation: CASRNGGYNEQFF.

The rearrangement links TRBV19 to TRBJ2-1, with 9 bases matching TRBD2. The CDR3 length is 16 residues. Unmatched junction bases numbered 9, after V lost 5 bases and J lost 4 bases. Germline CDR1 is LNHDA and CDR2 is SQIVND (reference sequence). The CDR3 is CASSFRTSARYNEQFF. The CDR3 region has the DNA TGTGCCAGTAGTTTCCGGACTAGCGCGCGGTACAATGAGCAGTTCTTC.

The rearrangement joins TRBV12-5 to TRBJ2-3; D uncertain. The V and J ends lost 8 bases and 4 bases respectively, with 7 bases between them. Germline V CDR1 and CDR2: LGHNT, FRNRAP. This CDR3 comprises 11 residues. The CDR3 DNA sequence: TGTGCTAGTTCGCAGTCAGATACGCAGTATTTT. Residues: CASSQSDTQYF.

This rearrangement joins TRBV6-6 to TRBJ2-1; 12 bases agree with TRBD2. J lost 6 bases, V lost 5 bases, and 14 bases had no gene match. Germline assignment: CDR1 MNHNY and CDR2 SVGAGI (reference sequence). This CDR3 contains 18 residues. CDR3 residues: CASSQRARTSGISNEQFF. The DNA of the CDR3 is TGTGCCAGCAGTCAAAGAGCCAGGACTAGCGGGATTAGCAATGAGCAGTTCTTC.